This T cell receptor beta chain is from a study of chemoradiotherapy in HPV16-positive cancers (dated by TCRdb to 2022 to 2024). In the study overall: Candidate HPV-specific T-cell clones and common TCR motifs were defined through functional T-cell assays on cells from a couple of HPV16-positive patients. Whether T-cell immunity against the HPV oncoproteins E6 and E7 changes during chemoradiotherapy and whether survival is affected by this immunity were examined in the study. The candidate HPV-specific TCRs and motifs were then tracked in TCR repertoires from roughly 86 patients with HPV-related cancers.

Via the germline V gene (reference sequence), CDR1 is SGHNT and CDR2 YYREEE. After removal of 5 bases from V and 7 bases from J, the junction retains 13 bases not matched to a gene. The CDR3 runs 17 amino acids, cysteine and phenylalanine included. The sequence is cut down to CDR3 DNA, 51 bases in frame from base 1. Remarks on this clone: Its antigen is still unknown. No much larger clone exists at a distance of one base, and base qualities are not known.

Repertoires were sampled multiple times during chemoradiotherapy, which allowed clonal expansion in the tumor microenvironment to be followed. Receptors were amplified or captured by the immunoSEQ multiplex PCR assay. What TCRdb holds here is the immuneACCESS table cut down to in-frame rearrangements. Part of the clones is not present; checked against another copy, under half of the missing clones reflect an unresolved V gene, and the others are unexplained. This sample gives approximately 6,600 clones in total; approximately 79% of them show up just once. The ten largest clones take up approximately 8.1% of the sample. What the authors observed across the whole study: The functional definition of HPV-specific T cells was derived from only two HPV16-positive patients, and the survival association was reported for HPV16-positive patients. Among HPV16-positive patients, expansion of HPV-responsive T cells during chemoradiotherapy was associated with better recurrence-free survival. Expansion of candidate HPV-specific clones and E7-related TCR motifs was observed in the tumor microenvironment during treatment, whereas no such expansion was observed for non-HPV-specific T cells.

The V and J genes are TRBV5-4 and TRBJ1-5, and TRBD1 matches 12 of the central bases. Here the sequenced sample was tumor tissue, taken from a patient who underwent chemoradiotherapy. This sequence was found in a human donor with HPV-associated anogenital cancer. The DNA reads TGTGCCAGCAGGGGGGGACAGGGGGCTGGGGAACGCCAGCCCCAGCATTTT. It encodes CASRGGQGAGERQPQHF.